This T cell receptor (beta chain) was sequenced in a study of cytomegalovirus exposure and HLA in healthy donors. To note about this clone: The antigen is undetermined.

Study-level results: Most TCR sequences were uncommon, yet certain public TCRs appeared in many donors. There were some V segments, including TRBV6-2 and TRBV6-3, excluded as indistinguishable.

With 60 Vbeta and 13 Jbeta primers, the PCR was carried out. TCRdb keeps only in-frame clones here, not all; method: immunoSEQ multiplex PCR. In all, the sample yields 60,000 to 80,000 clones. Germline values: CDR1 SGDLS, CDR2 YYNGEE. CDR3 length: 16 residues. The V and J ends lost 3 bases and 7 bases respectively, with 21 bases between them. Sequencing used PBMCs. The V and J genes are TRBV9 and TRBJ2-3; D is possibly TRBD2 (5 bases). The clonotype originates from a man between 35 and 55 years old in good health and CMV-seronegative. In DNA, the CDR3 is TGTGCCAGCAGCGCCGGACGGGGTCCACGACCTTATACGCAGTATTTT. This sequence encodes CASSAGRGPRPYTQYF. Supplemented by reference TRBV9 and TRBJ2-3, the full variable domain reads DSGVTQTPKHLITATGQRVTLRCSPRSGDLSVYWYQQSLDQGLQFLIQYYNGEERAKGNILERFSAQQFPDLHSELNLSSLELGDSALYFCASSAGRGPRPYTQYFGPGTRLTVL.